This T cell receptor (beta chain) came from a study of cytomegalovirus exposure and HLA in healthy donors. 13 Jbeta primers and 60 Vbeta primers were used for the PCR. Some clones are missing from TCRdb's copy, which holds only in-frame ones; the method was immunoSEQ multiplex PCR. The sample table sets out 200,000 to 250,000 clones. Regarding the study as a whole: Researchers had no immune exposure information except CMV serostatus available.

Of note for this clone: Its antigen is as yet unknown.

The material sequenced was PBMCs. The clonotype originates from a woman aged 25 to 45 in good health and CMV-seropositive.

CDR3 nucleotides: TGTGCCAGCAGCTTCCTAGCGGGGAAAGAGACCCAGTACTTC. Its translation is CASSFLAGKETQYF. The chain links TRBV7-9 to TRBJ2-5; 9 bases map to TRBD2. CDR3 length equals 14 residues. The V gene end was trimmed by 3 bases and the J gene end by 3 bases; junction bases not matched to a gene: 2. Germline lookup yields CDR1 SEHNR and CDR2 FQNEAQ (reference sequence).